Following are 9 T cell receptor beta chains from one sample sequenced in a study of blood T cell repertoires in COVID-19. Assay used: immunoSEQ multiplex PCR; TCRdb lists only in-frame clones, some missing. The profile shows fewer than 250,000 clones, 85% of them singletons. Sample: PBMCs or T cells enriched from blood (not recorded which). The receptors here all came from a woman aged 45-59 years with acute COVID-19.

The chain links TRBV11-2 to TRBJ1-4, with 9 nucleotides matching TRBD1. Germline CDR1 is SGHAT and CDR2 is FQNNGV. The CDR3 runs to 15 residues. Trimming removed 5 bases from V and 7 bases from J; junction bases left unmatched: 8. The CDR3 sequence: CASSLAGTGSEKLFF. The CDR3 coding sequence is TGTGCCAGCAGCCTCGCCGGGACAGGGAGTGAAAAACTGTTTTTT.

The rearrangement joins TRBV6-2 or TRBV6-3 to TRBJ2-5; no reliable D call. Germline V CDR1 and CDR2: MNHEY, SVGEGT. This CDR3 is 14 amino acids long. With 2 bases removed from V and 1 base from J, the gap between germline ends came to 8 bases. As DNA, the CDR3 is TGTGCCAGCAGTTACCGGCAGGCCCAAGAGACCCAGTACTTC. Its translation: CASSYRQAQETQYF.

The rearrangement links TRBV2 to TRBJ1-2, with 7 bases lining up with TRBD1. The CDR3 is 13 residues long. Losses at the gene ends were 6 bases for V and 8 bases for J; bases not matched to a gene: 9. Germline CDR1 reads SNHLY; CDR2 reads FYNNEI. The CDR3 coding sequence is TGTGCCAGCAGCCCAGGGGGAACTAGCGGCTACACCTTC. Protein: CASSPGGTSGYTF.

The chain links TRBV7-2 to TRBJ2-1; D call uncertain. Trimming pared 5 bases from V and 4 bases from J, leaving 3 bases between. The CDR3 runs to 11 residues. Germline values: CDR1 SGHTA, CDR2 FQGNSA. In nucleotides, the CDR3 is TGTGCCAGCAGCCCTTACAATGAGCAGTTCTTC. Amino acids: CASSPYNEQFF. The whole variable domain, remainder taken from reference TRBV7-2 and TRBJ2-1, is GAGVSQSPSNKVTEKGKDVELRCDPISGHTALYWYRQSLGQGLEFLIYFQGNSAPDKSGLPSDRFSAERTGGSVSTLTIQRTQQEDSAVYLCASSPYNEQFFGPGTRLTVL.

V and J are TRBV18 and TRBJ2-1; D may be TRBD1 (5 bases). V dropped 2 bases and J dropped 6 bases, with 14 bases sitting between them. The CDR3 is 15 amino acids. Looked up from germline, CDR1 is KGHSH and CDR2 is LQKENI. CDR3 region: CASSPGNRSPNEQFF. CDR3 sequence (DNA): TGTGCCAGCTCACCAGGAAACAGGTCACCCAATGAGCAGTTCTTC. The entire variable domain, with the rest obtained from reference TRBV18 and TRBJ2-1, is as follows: NAGVMQNPRHLVRRRGQEARLRCSPMKGHSHVYWYRQLPEEGLKFMVYLQKENIIDESGMPKERFSAEFPKEGPSILRIQQVVRGDSAAYFCASSPGNRSPNEQFFGPGTRLTVL.

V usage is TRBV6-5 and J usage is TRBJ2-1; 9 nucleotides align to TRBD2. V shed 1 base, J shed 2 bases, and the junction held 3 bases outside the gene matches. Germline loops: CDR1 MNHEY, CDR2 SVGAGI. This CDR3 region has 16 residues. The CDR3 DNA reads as TGTGCCAGCAGTTACTGGCGGGGGGGCCCCTACAATGAGCAGTTCTTC. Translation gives CASSYWRGGPYNEQFF.

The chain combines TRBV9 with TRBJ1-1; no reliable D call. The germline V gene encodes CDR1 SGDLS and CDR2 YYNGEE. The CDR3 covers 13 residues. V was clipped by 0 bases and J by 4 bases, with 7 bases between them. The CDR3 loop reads CASSVEEFTEAFF. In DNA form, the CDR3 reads TGTGCCAGCAGCGTAGAGGAGTTCACTGAAGCTTTCTTT.

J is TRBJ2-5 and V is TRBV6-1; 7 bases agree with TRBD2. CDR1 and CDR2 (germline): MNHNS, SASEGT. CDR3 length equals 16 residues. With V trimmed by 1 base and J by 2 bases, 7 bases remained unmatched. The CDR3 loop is CASSEVRRGLQETQYF. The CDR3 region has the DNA TGTGCCAGCAGTGAAGTGCGGCGGGGGTTACAAGAGACCCAGTACTTC.

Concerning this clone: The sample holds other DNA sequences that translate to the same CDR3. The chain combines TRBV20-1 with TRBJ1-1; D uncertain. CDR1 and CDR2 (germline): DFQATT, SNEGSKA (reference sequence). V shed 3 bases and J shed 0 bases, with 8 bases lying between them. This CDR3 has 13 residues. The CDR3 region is CSASRGMNTEAFF. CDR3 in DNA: TGCAGTGCTAGTCGCGGGATGAACACTGAAGCTTTCTTT.